Sequencing of this T cell receptor beta chain was carried out in a study of shared clonotypes between healthy human individuals. As to this clone: Antigen specificity is unknown.

Findings and limits, study-wide: Generation probability values for non-shared clonotypes were lower than those for clonotypes shared by all four donors. The sampled material consisted only of blood, and tissue repertoires are likely to differ. Across a few donors, naive CD4 shared around 5.4%, naive CD8 3.5% to 4%, memory CD4 about 2.5%, memory CD8 about 0.4%.

Germline CDR1 and CDR2: MGHDK and SYGVNS. CDR3 size: 14 residues. The V gene end was trimmed by 2 bases and the J gene end by 4 bases; junction bases not matched to a gene: 1. At the deep level, the assay was run. Assay: immunoSEQ multiplex PCR; the TCRdb copy retains only in-frame clones and omits some. The repertoire has some 1,600,000 clones, 95% to 99% of them found once; the top ten carry about 0.4%. This chain connects TRBV25-1 to TRBJ1-4; 7 bases are a match to TRBD1. Sequencing was performed on naive CD4+ T cells sorted from blood. Subset described: CD45RA+ positively selected. The source is a man aged 30 to 39 in good health. The CDR3 DNA is TGTGCCAGCAGTGAAGCAGGGGGTAATGAAAAACTGTTTTTT. Translated: CASSEAGGNEKLFF.